These 9 T cell receptor beta chains share one sample of origin, sequenced in a study of Graves' ophthalmopathy and Graves' hyperthyroidism. TCR beta CDR3 regions were amplified from RNA transcripts. An opening RT-PCR round employed HTBI primers and preceded a second-round multiplex PCR. TCRdb used MiXCR to reprocess the multiplex PCR reads, holding one entry per CDR3 protein. In the table there are around 670,000 distinct CDR3 sequences, 40% of which are singletons. What was sequenced was peripheral blood. Every receptor here comes from an adult man with Graves' ophthalmopathy.

This clonotype showed up many times. The chain combines TRBV2 with TRBJ1-2; TRBD1 matches 8 bases. V was pared by 7 bases and J by 4 bases, with 5 bases of the junction left unmatched. Per the germline V gene, CDR1 is SNHLY and CDR2 is FYNNEI. The CDR3 sequence is 13 residues long. The CDR3 DNA reads TGTGCCAGCAAGACAGGGGTTTCCTATGGCTACACCTTC. The encoded protein is CASKTGVSYGYTF.

V gene TRBV4-1 combines with J gene TRBJ2-7; maybe TRBD1 (5 bases). Germline V CDR1 and CDR2: MGHRA, YSYEKL. The CDR3 loop spans 14 amino acids. V was shortened by 0 bases and J by 3 bases, with 9 bases between the two germline ends. In DNA, the CDR3 is TGCGCCAGCAGCCAAGAGACAGATAACTACGAGCAGTACTTC. It yields the protein CASSQETDNYEQYF.

A remark on this clonotype: This may arise from a read error, as a much more abundant clone is one base away. The gene calls are TRBV15 and TRBJ1-1; a possible D gene is TRBD1 (5 bases). The CDR3 has 17 amino acids. The germline V gene has CDR1 LNHNV and CDR2 YYDKDF (reference sequence). With 2 bases removed from V and 4 bases from J, the gap between germline ends came to 20 bases. The CDR3 loop reads CATSRPRRQGTLTEAFF. The DNA for the CDR3 is TGTGCCACCAGCAGACCACGCCGTCAGGGAACGCTCACTGAAGCTTTCTTT.

This clonotype was found many times. The genes are TRBV20-1 and TRBJ1-5; the D gene is possibly TRBD1 (5 bases). This CDR3 comprises 13 residues. The ends were cut back, 4 bases at V and 2 bases at J, with 9 bases in the middle. Germline V gene lookup returns CDR1 DFQATT and CDR2 SNEGSKA (reference sequence). The DNA of the CDR3 is TGCAGTGCTAACCGGGGGGGCAATCAGCCCCAGCATTTT. It encodes CSANRGGNQPQHF.

This clonotype was found many times. The V call is TRBV10-3, the J call TRBJ1-1; D unclear. The CDR3 runs to 13 residues. Germline V CDR1 and CDR2: ENHRY, SYGVKD. The V end was cut by 0 bases, the J end by 1 base, with 3 bases between. CDR3 loop: CAISESRNTEAFF. Here the CDR3 DNA reads TGTGCCATCAGTGAGTCCAGGAACACTGAAGCTTTCTTT.

This clonotype has only a few counts. The chain couples TRBV19 to TRBJ2-5; 7 bases are shared with TRBD1. The CDR3 is 17 residues long. Germline V gene lookup returns CDR1 LNHDA and CDR2 SQIVND (reference sequence). Trimming cost V 5 bases and J 0 bases; bases outside gene matches: 12. CDR3 DNA sequence: TGTGCCAGTAGTCCATTCCCGACAGGGAAGTACCAAGAGACCCAGTACTTC. Translated: CASSPFPTGKYQETQYF. Supplemented by reference TRBV19 and TRBJ2-5, the full variable domain reads DGGITQSPKYLFRKEGQNVTLSCEQNLNHDAMYWYRQDPGQGLRLIYYSQIVNDFQKGDIAEGYSVSREKKESFPLTVTSAQKNPTAFYLCASSPFPTGKYQETQYFGPGTRLLVL.

This clonotype was counted ten times or more. The V gene is TRBV11-2, the J gene TRBJ1-2, with unresolved D. There are 12 residues in the CDR3. Trimming pared 3 bases from V and 8 bases from J, leaving 10 bases between. Looked up from germline, CDR1 is SGHAT and CDR2 is FQNNGV. CDR3 region: CASSLGYEGYTF. The CDR3 nucleotides are TGTGCCAGCAGCTTGGGCTATGAGGGCTACACCTTC.

In its sample, this clonotype was seen many times. The chain is built from TRBV11-2 and TRBJ2-2, with TRBD1 identical over 9 bases. Germline loops: CDR1 SGHAT, CDR2 FQNNGV. The junction had 10 bases not matched to a gene; V was cut back by 5 bases and J by 15 bases. There are 13 residues in the CDR3. For the CDR3, the DNA is TGTGCCAGCAGCCCCAGGACAGGGGAGGTAGTGTTTTTT. This sequence encodes CASSPRTGEVVFF.

The chain links TRBV29-1 to TRBJ2-3; D is undetermined. Germline CDR1 is SQVTM and CDR2 is ANQGSEA. The CDR3 covers 11 residues. V was trimmed by 3 bases and J by 3 bases, leaving 4 bases between them. Written as DNA, the CDR3 is TGCAGCGTTGATGGGACAGATACGCAGTATTTT. Translation gives CSVDGTDTQYF.